Below are 4 T cell receptor beta chains sequenced from a single sample in a study of cytomegalovirus exposure and HLA in healthy donors. PCR was performed using 60 Vbeta and 13 Jbeta primers. The repertoire was sequenced with immunoSEQ multiplex PCR; TCRdb's copy has only in-frame clones and lacks some. Counted here are 100,000 to 140,000 clones, less than 85% occurring once; the ten biggest clones make up around 15%. The sequencing input was PBMCs. The receptors were sampled from a woman between 40 and 55 years old in good health and CMV-seropositive.

The rearrangement links TRBV29-1 to TRBJ1-1, with D uncertain. This CDR3 region has 13 residues. The V gene lost 7 bases and the J gene lost 2 bases, with 14 bases spanning the gap. Germline CDR1 and CDR2: SQVTM and ANQGSEA. The CDR3 DNA reads as TGCAGCGAAATCGGGCCTAGCAACACTGAAGCTTTCTTT. As protein: CSEIGPSNTEAFF.

A word on this clone: At one of its ends the junction is not consistent with the germline gene, which may arise from a read error. This rearrangement joins TRBV7-7 to TRBJ2-5; D is perhaps TRBD2 (6 bases). The CDR3 runs 15 residues. Per germline, CDR1 SSHAT and CDR2 FNYEAQ (reference sequence). For the CDR3, the DNA is TGTGCTAGCAGCTTTGGACTAACCCTCCAAGAGACCCAGTACTTC. Amino acid sequence: CASSFGLTLQETQYF.

The rearrangement uses TRBV10-3 and TRBJ2-2, with D hard to call. The V end lost 6 bases, the J end lost 3 bases, and 14 bases lay between the germline ends. CDR1 is ENHRY and CDR2 is SYGVKD in the germline V gene. This CDR3 comprises 15 residues. The CDR3 sequence: CAISRDTTYTGELFF. CDR3 in DNA: TGTGCCATCAGCCGTGACACGACGTACACCGGGGAGCTGTTTTTT.

The genes are TRBV7-2 and TRBJ1-2, with D maybe TRBD1 (5 bases). This CDR3 has 14 amino acids. Germline V gene data show CDR1 as SGHTA and CDR2 as FQGNSA. Trimming took off 5 bases at V and 4 bases at J, with 14 bases between the two ends. The CDR3, as DNA: TGTGCCAGCAGCCCAACACGGGACTCCTATGGCTACACCTTC. Its protein product is CASSPTRDSYGYTF.